This T cell receptor beta chain was obtained from a study of shared clonotypes between healthy human individuals. Study-wide points: Sharing across four donors was highest in naive CD4 (roughly 5%) and lowest in memory CD8 (roughly 0.4%). The four-donor shared clonotypes exceeded non-shared clonotypes in generation probability, with non-shared ones scoring lower. Sequencing of the sorted subsets was shown by rarefaction to be incomplete despite large depth.

The authors split each subset's genomic DNA evenly across several immunoSEQ plates. TCRdb keeps only in-frame clones here, not all; method: immunoSEQ multiplex PCR. Of about 1.5 million clones detected, around 97% appear once; the ten largest clones hold roughly 1.2%. With respect to this clone: The antigen remains unidentified.

The germline gives CDR1 LNHDA, CDR2 SQIVND (reference sequence). V dropped 8 bases and J dropped 5 bases, with 22 bases sitting between them. The CDR3 runs 15 residues. Sequenced material: naive CD4+ T cells sorted from blood. Documented subset: CD45RA+ positively selected. This TCR came from a man aged 25 to 40 in good health. The genes are TRBV19 and TRBJ2-7; tentative D call: TRBD1 (6 bases). The CDR3: CASALPTGPYHEQYF. CDR3 DNA: TGTGCCAGTGCCCTTCCGACAGGACCCTACCACGAGCAGTACTTC. Filled out from reference TRBV19 and TRBJ2-7, the complete variable domain reads DGGITQSPKYLFRKEGQNVTLSCEQNLNHDAMYWYRQDPGQGLRLIYYSQIVNDFQKGDIAEGYSVSREKKESFPLTVTSAQKNPTAFYLCASALPTGPYHEQYFGPGTRLTVT.